Shown below are 7 T cell receptor beta chains from a single sample sequenced in a study of blood T cell repertoires in COVID-19. The data were produced by immunoSEQ multiplex PCR, yet TCRdb's version contains in-frame clones alone and is incomplete. The sample consists of under 250,000 clones, 85% to 90% of them appearing once. Sequencing was done on a sample of peripheral blood. The receptors derive from an older man with acute or convalescent COVID-19.

V and J are TRBV4-1 and TRBJ2-7, with 9 bases that match TRBD1. V lost 3 bases to trimming and J lost 0 bases; unmatched junction nucleotides: 3. Germline CDR1 MGHRA, CDR2 YSYEKL. This CDR3 region has 15 residues. The CDR3 reads CASSQGQGSSYEQYF. As DNA, the CDR3 is TGCGCCAGCAGCCAGGGACAGGGTAGCTCCTACGAGCAGTACTTC.

The chain joins TRBV6-5 to TRBJ2-7; TRBD2 is a possible D gene (6 bases). The V end was cut by 2 bases, the J end by 3 bases, with 14 bases between. The CDR3 sequence is 15 residues long. Germline V gives CDR1 MNHEY, CDR2 SVGAGI. The CDR3 DNA follows: TGTGCCAGCAGTTACCCCGGAGGGCCCGGCTACGAGCAGTACTTC. It translates to CASSYPGGPGYEQYF.

The rearrangement joins TRBV5-5 to TRBJ1-2; 8 bases agree with TRBD1. The germline gives CDR1 SGHKS, CDR2 YYEKEE (reference sequence). V lost 3 bases to trimming and J lost 2 bases; unmatched junction nucleotides: 6. The CDR3 covers 15 residues. CDR3 sequence: CASSSWGQENYGYTF. The CDR3 bases are TGTGCCAGCAGCTCTTGGGGACAGGAAAACTATGGCTACACCTTC.

The chain's CDR3 is CASSEFGDRLFF. CDR3 DNA: TGTGCCAGCAGTGAATTTGGGGACAGGTTGTTTTTT. J is TRBJ1-4 and V is TRBV6-1, with TRBD1 identical over 8 bases. Germline loops: CDR1 MNHNS, CDR2 SASEGT. V lost 2 bases, J lost 15 bases, and 5 bases stayed unmatched. The CDR3 is 12 residues long.

This clone was seen only once. V and J are TRBV5-6 and TRBJ1-4; D is unclear. V lost 1 base and J lost 3, with 10 bases in between. Germline V CDR1 and CDR2: SGHDT, YYEEEE. CDR3 length equals 15 residues. In DNA, the CDR3 is TGTGCCAGCAGCTTGATAAAGCTGGCTAATGAAAAACTGTTTTTT. This translates into CASSLIKLANEKLFF.

The rearrangement uses TRBV18 and TRBJ2-7; D remains unclear. Germline assignment: CDR1 KGHSH and CDR2 LQKENI. The ends were cut back, 3 bases at V and 3 bases at J, with 9 bases in the middle. The CDR3 is 13 residues long. The CDR3 loop reads CASSPEQSYEQYF. The DNA for the CDR3 is TGTGCCAGCTCACCGGAACAGAGCTACGAGCAGTACTTC.

This clone came up once. J is TRBJ1-5 and V is TRBV9; no clear D gene. V lost 1 base, J lost 2 bases, and 10 bases lay in between. Germline V lookup: CDR1 SGDLS, CDR2 YYNGEE. The CDR3 runs 15 residues. DNA for the CDR3: TGTGCCAGCAGCGTAAGACCCGGGGGCAATCAGCCCCAGCATTTT. Its protein product is CASSVRPGGNQPQHF.